One T cell receptor (beta chain) is described in this entry. There is no known antigen for this receptor. One base away there is no much larger clone; base qualities are not given. The data are from a study of blood T cell repertoires in COVID-19 (dated by TCRdb to 2019 to 2021). Looking at the study overall: The collaborator samples originated in the United States, Italy and Spain and spanned the acute and convalescent phases of COVID-19. The prospective study material was composed of cDNA or gDNA derived from T cells, B-cell-depleted T cells, or PBMCs. The dataset comprised deeply sampled blood TCRbeta repertoires from subjects exposed to, actively infected with, or recovered from COVID-19. The repertoires were released in a freely available public database meant as a resource for research on the immune response to SARS-CoV-2. Samples came from the ongoing ImmuneRACE study (first 160 participants) plus 1,254 subjects from 6 global collaborators. A de-identified subject ID, COVID-19 status, age in years and sex were almost always included in the sample metadata. Where available, HLA class I and class II types were obtained from metadata supplied by the sample provider rather than from assay-based typing. Study-wide conclusions, independent of this receptor: The amount of clinical and demographic metadata varied by source and participant and was provided uncurated.

TCRbeta CDR3 regions were amplified from genomic DNA using the immunoSEQ Assay, a bias-controlled multiplex PCR. The source study handled its data this way. The number of nucleated cells in each sample was estimated by amplification of reference gene primers within the assay. Sequence reads were collapsed and filtered to measure the absolute abundance of every unique TCRbeta CDR3 rearrangement. For each sample, productive Simpson clonality was calculated as the square root of Simpson's diversity index across productive rearrangements. TCRdb obtained this table from immuneACCESS and retained in-frame rearrangements with V and J assigned. These tables miss some clones; where compared with another copy, unresolved V genes account for less than half of the shortfall, and the remainder is unexplained. That table supplies the V and J calls and clone size; D and trimming were determined from the DNA. The sample table shows approximately 130,000 clones, and roughly four fifths are seen once. Of the sample, less than 14% is held by the ten largest clones.

Whole blood was collected in K2EDTA tubes by collaborating institutions according to the institutions' own protocols. Collaborator samples were shipped for TCRbeta analysis as frozen whole blood, isolated PBMCs, or DNA extracted from either sample type. Germline trimming: 4 bases from V, 3 bases from J; junction bases outside gene matches: 10. The CDR3 measures 17 amino acids from cysteine to phenylalanine. Of the read, only the CDR3 DNA is kept; its 51 bases are in frame from base 1. CDR1 is given as SGHDN and CDR2 as FVKESK, both from the germline V gene. Sequencing used peripheral blood. The rearrangement joined TRBV14 to TRBJ2-3, and TRBD1 aligns with 10 junction nucleotides. The source of this sequence is a human donor in a cohort sampled during active COVID-19. CDR3 region: CASSRGSGQGDTDTQYF. The sequence in DNA is TGTGCCAGCAGCCGGGGGTCCGGACAGGGGGATACAGATACGCAGTATTTT.